This paragraph reports one T cell receptor beta chain. Repertoires were generated with immunoSEQ multiplex PCR, while TCRdb's copy carries only in-frame clones and drops some. Here the sample spans under 250,000 clones, about 83% being singletons. The data stem from a study of blood T cell repertoires in COVID-19. CDR3 length: 14 amino acids. V lost 0 bases, J lost 5 bases, and 10 bases lay in between. Germline lookup yields CDR1 PRHDT and CDR2 FYEKMQ (reference sequence). This clonotype originated in a human donor in a cohort sampled during active COVID-19. The chain recombines TRBV13 with TRBJ1-1; D is undetermined. Sequenced input: peripheral blood. CDR3 sequence: CASSLGRGRTEAFF. The CDR3 DNA reads as TGTGCCAGCAGCTTAGGTCGGGGAAGGACTGAAGCTTTCTTT.